Below are 5 T cell receptor beta chains sequenced from a single sample in a study of T cell responses to AZD1222 COVID-19 vaccine. Sequencing was performed with immunoSEQ multiplex PCR; in TCRdb, only in-frame clones are kept and a portion is missing. The sample lists 150,000 or so clones, over 75% occurring once. This specimen consisted of peripheral blood, obtained on day 0 of AZD1222 vaccination. These receptors all stem from an adult in good health.

This clone was recorded only once. The J gene is TRBJ1-2, the V gene TRBV24-1; the match to TRBD1 covers 7 bases. CDR1 KGHDR and CDR2 SFDVKD come from the germline V gene. The CDR3 contains 15 residues. V shed 2 bases and J 7 bases; nucleotides not matched to a gene: 9. The CDR3 protein is CATSDSNRGSSGYTF. The DNA of the CDR3 is TGTGCCACCAGTGATTCAAACAGGGGCTCCAGTGGCTACACCTTC.

The V gene is TRBV5-4, the J gene TRBJ1-2; 11 bases align to TRBD1. The CDR3 consists of 15 residues. CDR1 is SGHNT, CDR2 YYREEE, per germline (reference sequence). V lost 4 bases, J lost 8 bases, and 10 bases stayed unmatched. The CDR3 region has the DNA TGTGCCAGCAGCCCGGACAGGGGGCTATCAGTAGGCTACACCTTC. Amino acid sequence: CASSPDRGLSVGYTF.

The chain employs TRBV5-1 and TRBJ2-2; TRBD1 matches 7 bases. Unmatched junction bases numbered 6, after V lost 5 bases and J lost 5 bases. The CDR3 loop spans 14 amino acids. Germline V gene sequence: CDR1 SGHRS, CDR2 YFSETQ. As DNA, the CDR3 is TGCGCCAGCAGAGGGGGCGCTGAGACCGGGGAGCTGTTTTTT. This gives the protein CASRGGAETGELFF.

This clone was picked up one time. The chain employs TRBV24-1 and TRBJ1-5; D may be TRBD1 (5 bases). The germline V gene has CDR1 KGHDR and CDR2 SFDVKD. V lost 4 bases, J lost 5 bases, and 11 bases lay in between. This CDR3 region has 14 residues. The CDR3 coding sequence is TGTGCCACCAGTGACCTGACAGAGGATCAGCCCCAGCATTTT. Residues: CATSDLTEDQPQHF.

This clone has more than one count but fewer than ten. In DNA, the CDR3 is TGTGCCAGCAGTGAACACAGGGACGGCGTTCAGCCCCAGCATTTT. This encodes CASSEHRDGVQPQHF. V gene TRBV6-1 combines with J gene TRBJ1-5, with D possibly matching TRBD1 (6 bases). The CDR3 is made up of 15 amino acids. Per germline, CDR1 MNHNS and CDR2 SASEGT. V was clipped by 2 bases and J by 6 bases, with 14 bases between them.